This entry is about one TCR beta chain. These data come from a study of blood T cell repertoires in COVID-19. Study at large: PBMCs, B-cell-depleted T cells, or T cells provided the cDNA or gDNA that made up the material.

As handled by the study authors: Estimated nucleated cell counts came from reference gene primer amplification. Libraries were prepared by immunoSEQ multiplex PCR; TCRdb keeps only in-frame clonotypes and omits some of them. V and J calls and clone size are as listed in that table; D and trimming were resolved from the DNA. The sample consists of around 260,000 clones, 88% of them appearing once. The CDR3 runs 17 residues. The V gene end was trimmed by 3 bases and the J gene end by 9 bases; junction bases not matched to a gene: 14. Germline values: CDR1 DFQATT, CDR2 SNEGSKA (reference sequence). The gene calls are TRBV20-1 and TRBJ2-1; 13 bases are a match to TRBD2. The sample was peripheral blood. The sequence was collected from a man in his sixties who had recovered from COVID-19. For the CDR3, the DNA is TGCAGTGCTAGTGCACTAGCGGGGGGGCATTTTTCAAGTGAGCAGTTCTTC. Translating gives CSASALAGGHFSSEQFF.